The subject of this entry is one TCR beta chain. Sequenced by immunoSEQ multiplex PCR; TCRdb stores in-frame clones only, minus some. The table has roughly 640,000 clones, less than 98% seen once; the top ten hold around 0.06%. This entry is derived from a study of shared clonotypes between healthy human individuals. The clonotype comes from a woman between 25 and 40 years old in good health. The sequencing input was naive CD4+ T cells sorted from blood. The sample's subset: CD45RA+ positively selected.

CDR3 DNA: TGTGCCAGCAGTCCCGGGACAGGGCTTGCGGGCACTGAAGCTTTCTTT. As protein: CASSPGTGLAGTEAFF. The chain combines TRBV28 with TRBJ1-1, with 9 bases identical to TRBD1. The V gene's germline CDR1 is MDHEN and CDR2 SYDVKM. The V gene end was trimmed by 5 bases and the J gene end by 4 bases; junction bases not matched to a gene: 11. The CDR3 sequence is 16 residues long.